This T cell receptor (beta chain) was recovered during a study of CD8 T cells in Susac syndrome. The overall study: Patients with Susac syndrome had blood drawn and were at that point therapy-naive, on corticosteroids, or on intravenous immunoglobulin alone.

Random hexamers were used to reverse transcribe 0.5 to 1 ug of RNA. The immunoSEQ assay covered 54 Vbeta and 13 Jbeta segments for CDR3. TCRdb passed the immunoSEQ multiplex PCR reads through MiXCR, listing each CDR3 protein once. Here the sample spans 170,000 or so distinct CDR3 sequences, 85% to 95% being singletons. TEMRA cells were FACS-enriched, unlike CD8+ and CD4+ T cells, which were negatively isolated. The TCR sequence derives from a human donor with Susac syndrome. The material sequenced was CD4+ T cells from PBMCs.

CDR3 sequence: CSARVTGNGYTF. The CDR3 bases are TGCAGTGCTAGAGTGACAGGGAATGGCTACACCTTC. This chain uses TRBV20-1 with TRBJ1-2; 7 bases fit TRBD1. The CDR3 sequence is 12 residues long. Germline CDR1 is DFQATT and CDR2 is SNEGSKA (reference sequence). V was clipped by 1 base and J by 6 bases; unmatched bases: 2.